These 32 T cell receptor beta chains originate from one sample sequenced in a study of blood T cells in healthy people across ages. It was with a sample-barcoded 5' primer and a J-beta primer mix that a second PCR of roughly 7 to 12 cycles was run. TCRdb redid the calling of the 5' RACE reads with MiXCR, one entry per CDR3 protein. The sample contains 1.2 million to 1.5 million distinct CDR3 sequences, 59% of which appear only once. Sequenced sample: blood. The source of these receptors is a man between 18 and 35 years old in good health.

The chain uses TRBV9 and TRBJ1-5; a weak D match, TRBD1 (6 bases). V lost 3 bases, J lost 4 bases, and 11 bases lay in between. The CDR3 length is 14 residues. Germline V gene lookup returns CDR1 SGDLS and CDR2 YYNGEE. CDR3 nucleotides: TGTGCCAGCAGCGCACAGGGTGGGAATCAGCCCCAGCATTTT. Its translation is CASSAQGGNQPQHF.

This clonotype was seen a handful of times. The rearrangement links TRBV7-9 to TRBJ1-5, with TRBD1 identical over 9 bases. The CDR3 has 17 amino acids. In germline, CDR1 is SEHNR, CDR2 FQNEAQ (reference sequence). Trimming took 4 bases from V and 4 from J; bases not matched to a gene: 11. The CDR3 is CASSSTGTGNFNQPQHF. CDR3 nucleotides: TGTGCCAGCAGCTCAACAGGGACAGGGAATTTTAATCAGCCCCAGCATTTT.

This clonotype was counted only a few times. V usage is TRBV11-2 and J usage is TRBJ2-7; TRBD1 aligns across 7 bases. CDR1 and CDR2 from the germline V gene are SGHAT and FQNNGV. V shed 1 base and J 1 base; nucleotides not matched to a gene: 16. This CDR3 is 19 amino acids long. The CDR3: CASSLAGTANKMLSYEQYF. The DNA of the CDR3 is TGTGCCAGCAGCTTAGCGGGGACAGCAAATAAGATGCTATCCTACGAGCAGTACTTC.

The V and J genes are TRBV5-1 and TRBJ2-3; TRBD1 matches at 10 bases. Losses at the gene ends were 3 bases for V and 3 bases for J; bases not matched to a gene: 7. This CDR3 is built from 16 residues. Germline V gene data show CDR1 as SGHRS and CDR2 as YFSETQ. The CDR3 loop reads CASSSSTGGTTDTQYF. The CDR3 bases are TGCGCCAGCAGCTCATCGACAGGGGGCACTACAGATACGCAGTATTTT.

This rearrangement joins TRBV6-1 to TRBJ2-6; 12 bases are a match to TRBD2. CDR3 size: 17 residues. The V gene's germline CDR1 is MNHNS and CDR2 SASEGT. Trimming took 7 bases from V and 2 from J; bases not matched to a gene: 6. CDR3 in amino acids: CASTTGLAGTGANVLTF. The CDR3 region has the DNA TGTGCCAGCACCACCGGACTAGCGGGAACTGGGGCCAACGTCCTGACTTTC.

This clonotype was recorded only once. The gene calls are TRBV20-1 and TRBJ2-4; no clear D gene. CDR1 is DFQATT, CDR2 SNEGSKA, per germline (reference sequence). Trimming took off 1 base at V and 6 bases at J, with 10 bases between the two ends. The CDR3 loop spans 13 amino acids. The CDR3 loop is CSARAHTLNIQYF. The CDR3 DNA is TGCAGTGCTAGAGCGCATACTTTAAACATTCAGTACTTC.

This sequence joins TRBV20-1 and TRBJ1-2, with TRBD1 matching 11 bases. Unmatched junction bases numbered 12, after V lost 5 bases and J lost 4 bases. This CDR3 region has 16 residues. Germline V lookup: CDR1 DFQATT, CDR2 SNEGSKA (reference sequence). Here the CDR3 reads CSAPGQGVYFGYGYTF. DNA of the CDR3: TGCAGTGCTCCGGGACAGGGGGTTTATTTCGGCTATGGCTACACCTTC.

The chain has TRBV27 and TRBJ2-1, with 11 bases that match TRBD2. The J segment lost 3 bases and the V segment lost 4 bases, leaving 5 bases of the junction unmatched. CDR1 MNHEY and CDR2 SMNVEV come from the germline V gene (reference sequence). CDR3 size: 16 residues. In nucleotides, the CDR3 is TGTGCCAGCAGTTACATTAGCGGGGGGGACTACAATGAGCAGTTCTTC. Its protein product is CASSYISGGDYNEQFF.

The J gene is TRBJ2-5, the V gene TRBV6-5; 8 bases are shared with TRBD1. In germline, CDR1 is MNHEY, CDR2 SVGAGI. The CDR3 spans 15 residues. The trim removed 5 bases at V and 3 bases at J, leaving 8 bases unmatched. In DNA form, the CDR3 reads TGTGCCAGCAGTCCCCGGACAGGGCCTAAAGAGACCCAGTACTTC. Its protein product is CASSPRTGPKETQYF.

This clonotype came up a few times. The V gene is TRBV4-2, the J gene TRBJ2-4, with D perhaps TRBD1 (6 bases). CDR1 is LGHNA, CDR2 YNFKEQ, per germline. The length of the CDR3 is 14 residues. The ends were cut back, 0 bases at V and 6 bases at J, with 9 bases in the middle. CDR3: CASSQETGSNIQYF. CDR3 bases: TGTGCCAGCAGCCAAGAGACAGGATCAAACATTCAGTACTTC.

The chain has TRBV10-3 and TRBJ2-2; no clear D. Trimming removed 4 bases from V and 1 base from J, with 7 bases in between. The germline V gene has CDR1 ENHRY and CDR2 SYGVKD. This CDR3 contains 14 residues. CDR3 bases: TGTGCCATCAGTGCGGTAGAGAACACCGGGGAGCTGTTTTTT. Translated: CAISAVENTGELFF.

Details on this clonotype: Given a much more abundant clone one base away, this may be a read error. The chain recombines TRBV6-6 with TRBJ2-3, with D perhaps assigned TRBD1 or TRBD2 (6 bases each). This CDR3 is 17 amino acids long. Germline CDR1 reads MNHNY; CDR2 reads SVGAGI (reference sequence). The CDR3: CASRALGRGPHTDAQYF. CDR3 nucleotides: TGTGCCAGCAGGGCCCTTGGACGGGGGCCCCACACAGATGCGCAGTATTTT.

This clonotype appeared a few times. The rearrangement links TRBV30 to TRBJ2-2; 9 bases fit TRBD2. Per germline, CDR1 GTSNPN and CDR2 SVGIG (reference sequence). The CDR3 totals 16 residues. J was trimmed by 0 bases and V by 3 bases; bases with no gene match: 5. Written as DNA, the CDR3 is TGTGCCTGGAGGAAAGGACTAGCGTCGAACACCGGGGAGCTGTTTTTT. As protein: CAWRKGLASNTGELFF.

In this sample, this clonotype turned up a few times. The V gene is TRBV5-5, the J gene TRBJ2-7, with D tentatively TRBD2 (7 bases). The CDR3 runs 15 residues. Trimming removed 2 bases at V and 3 bases at J, with 15 bases between. Looked up from germline, CDR1 is SGHKS and CDR2 is YYEKEE (reference sequence). CDR3 coding DNA: TGTGCCAGCAGCTTTGCCTCAGGGGACTACTACGAGCAGTACTTC. Translation gives CASSFASGDYYEQYF. Full variable domain (missing parts from reference TRBV5-5 and TRBJ2-7): DAGVTQSPTHLIKTRGQQVTLRCSPISGHKSVSWYQQVLGQGPQFIFQYYEKEERGRGNFPDRFSARQFPNYSSELNVNALLLGDSALYLCASSFASGDYYEQYFGPGTRLTVT.

This clonotype was seen a single time. The gene calls are TRBV27 and TRBJ1-1, with D unresolved. The CDR3 sequence is 16 residues long. Germline V lookup: CDR1 MNHEY, CDR2 SMNVEV (reference sequence). The V and J ends lost 6 bases and 1 base respectively, with 18 bases between them. Here the CDR3 DNA reads TGTGCCAGCAGCCTACGGGCCGATTGGGGGAACACTGAAGCTTTCTTT. This gives the protein CASSLRADWGNTEAFF.

This clonotype was seen a handful of times. The V call is TRBV29-1, the J call TRBJ2-7; 10 bases are shared with TRBD2. The CDR3 has 17 residues. V shed 3 bases and J 6 bases; nucleotides not matched to a gene: 17. The germline V gene has CDR1 SQVTM and CDR2 ANQGSEA. The CDR3: CSVDGTSVSGSGFEQYF. DNA for the CDR3: TGCAGCGTTGATGGGACTAGCGTCTCCGGCTCGGGGTTCGAGCAGTACTTC.

The V and J genes are TRBV10-3 and TRBJ1-5; D may be TRBD1 (5 bases). The CDR3 has 14 residues. Trimming left V 5 bases short and J 6 bases short, with 14 bases between. Germline-derived CDR1 and CDR2 are ENHRY and SYGVKD. The CDR3 sequence: CAISSGQRGQPQHF. The CDR3 DNA reads TGTGCCATCAGTTCCGGACAAAGGGGTCAGCCCCAGCATTTT.

This clonotype was detected only once. The chain employs TRBV28 and TRBJ2-3; tentatively, D is TRBD1 or TRBD2 (6 bases each). The germline V gene encodes CDR1 MDHEN and CDR2 SYDVKM. Trimming pared 4 bases from V and 2 bases from J, leaving 16 bases between. This CDR3 comprises 16 residues. CDR3 residues: CASSSLGGPDTDTQYF. CDR3 sequence (DNA): TGTGCCAGCAGTTCCCTGGGGGGCCCCGACACAGATACGCAGTATTTT.

The V and J genes are TRBV7-9 and TRBJ1-2; weak D call: TRBD1 (5 bases). V gave up 6 bases and J gave up 8 bases, with 13 bases separating them. Germline loops: CDR1 SEHNR, CDR2 FQNEAQ (reference sequence). This CDR3 has 12 residues. This CDR3 reads CASRGTGEGYTF. Here the CDR3 DNA reads TGTGCCAGCAGGGGGACCGGGGAAGGCTACACCTTC. Full variable domain (rest looked up from reference TRBV7-9 and TRBJ1-2): DTGVSQNPRHKITKRGQNVTFRCDPISEHNRLYWYRQTLGQGPEFLTYFQNEAQLEKSRLLSDRFSAERPKGSFSTLEIQRTEQGDSAMYLCASRGTGEGYTFGSGTRLTVV.

The chain recombines TRBV4-1 with TRBJ2-7; 7 bases are a match to TRBD1. The length of the CDR3 is 14 residues. In germline, CDR1 is MGHRA, CDR2 YSYEKL. The junction had 8 bases not matched to a gene; V was cut back by 3 bases and J by 6 bases. This CDR3 is CASSQLTGDCEQYF. The DNA for the CDR3 is TGCGCCAGCAGCCAGTTAACAGGGGATTGCGAGCAGTACTTC.

The V call is TRBV6-5, the J call TRBJ2-7; no firm D call. Germline CDR1 and CDR2: MNHEY and SVGAGI. Trimming removed 9 bases from V and 2 bases from J, with 14 bases in between. This CDR3 has 13 amino acids. This chain's CDR3 is CASLASSPYEQYF. CDR3 sequence (DNA): TGTGCCAGTTTGGCGAGCAGCCCCTACGAGCAGTACTTC.

J is TRBJ1-5 and V is TRBV20-1; D is ambiguous. Germline V gene lookup returns CDR1 DFQATT and CDR2 SNEGSKA (reference sequence). Trimming took off 4 bases at V and 2 bases at J, with 9 bases between the two ends. This CDR3 comprises 13 residues. The CDR3: CSAMDGGNQPQHF. Written as DNA, the CDR3 is TGCAGTGCTATGGACGGGGGCAATCAGCCCCAGCATTTT.

The V call is TRBV2, the J call TRBJ2-3; possible D gene TRBD2, 6 bases. This CDR3 contains 14 residues. Germline values: CDR1 SNHLY, CDR2 FYNNEI. The ends were cut back, 6 bases at V and 6 bases at J, with 16 bases in the middle. CDR3 bases: TGTGCCAGCAGCCCTAGCGTACTAGGGGATACGCAGTATTTT. Translating gives CASSPSVLGDTQYF. Variable domain in full (rest from reference TRBV2 and TRBJ2-3): EPEVTQTPSHQVTQMGQEVILRCVPISNHLYFYWYRQILGQKVEFLVSFYNNEISEKSEIFDDQFSVERPDGSNFTLKIRSTKLEDSAMYFCASSPSVLGDTQYFGPGTRLTVL.

This chain connects TRBV20-1 to TRBJ1-4; the D gene is possibly TRBD1 (6 bases). The CDR3 is made up of 13 amino acids. Trimming took 6 bases from V and 6 from J, leaving 14 bases between them. Germline CDR1 reads DFQATT; CDR2 reads SNEGSKA (reference sequence). CDR3 region: CSATPGGHEKLFF. The CDR3 region has the DNA TGCAGTGCCACGCCGGGGGGGCATGAAAAACTGTTTTTT.

This clonotype showed up just once. This chain joins TRBV6-5 and TRBJ1-1; perhaps TRBD1 as D (5 bases). V was clipped by 0 bases and J by 8 bases, with 10 bases between them. From germline, CDR1 is MNHEY and CDR2 SVGAGI. CDR3 length: 13 residues. CDR3 in amino acids: CASSYSRRGEAFF. The CDR3 DNA is TGTGCCAGCAGTTACTCGAGGCGGGGGGAAGCTTTCTTT.

V usage is TRBV4-3 and J usage is TRBJ2-3; D remains ambiguous. The CDR3 has 13 residues. Germline CDR1 and CDR2: LGHNA and YSLEER. V was clipped by 4 bases and J by 4 bases, with 9 bases between them. The CDR3 coding sequence is TGCGCCAGCAGCCGCAACTTCCCAGATACGCAGTATTTT. This codes for CASSRNFPDTQYF.

The J gene is TRBJ2-5, the V gene TRBV29-1; TRBD1 aligns across 9 bases. J was trimmed by 5 bases and V by 5 bases; bases with no gene match: 6. The CDR3 contains 13 residues. In germline, CDR1 is SQVTM, CDR2 ANQGSEA. The CDR3 sequence is CSVLQGAGETQYF. The CDR3 nucleotides are TGCAGCGTTTTACAGGGGGCGGGTGAGACCCAGTACTTC.

This chain joins TRBV4-1 and TRBJ2-7, with unresolved D. Germline loops: CDR1 MGHRA, CDR2 YSYEKL. V lost 0 bases and J lost 4, with 7 bases in between. The CDR3 totals 13 residues. CDR3 region: CASSQESHYEQYF. The CDR3 DNA follows: TGCGCCAGCAGCCAAGAGTCCCATTACGAGCAGTACTTC.

The chain recombines TRBV27 with TRBJ1-5, with D hard to call. The germline gives CDR1 MNHEY, CDR2 SMNVEV (reference sequence). Deletions cut 2 bases from V and 3 bases from J, with 8 bases between. The CDR3 is 14 residues long. The CDR3 DNA reads TGTGCCAGCAGTTTAATGGGAATCAATCAGCCCCAGCATTTT. This codes for CASSLMGINQPQHF.

J is TRBJ2-1 and V is TRBV4-1, with TRBD2 matching 12 bases. With the DNA end fitting TRBJ2-7 better, the J assignment may be wrong. This CDR3 has 17 residues. CDR1 and CDR2 from the germline V gene are MGHRA and YSYEKL. The chain's CDR3 is CASSQSSLAGGRDEQYF. In DNA form, the CDR3 reads TGCGCCAGCAGCCAGTCGTCGCTAGCGGGAGGGCGAGACGAGCAGTACTTC.

The V call is TRBV7-2, the J call TRBJ1-2; 9 bases line up with TRBD1. The trim removed 1 base at V and 2 bases at J, leaving 8 bases unmatched. Germline lookup yields CDR1 SGHTA and CDR2 FQGNSA. This CDR3 contains 17 residues. The CDR3 coding sequence is TGTGCCAGCAGCTTAGATTCGGGACAGGGAATAAACTATGGCTACACCTTC. The encoded protein is CASSLDSGQGINYGYTF.

The CDR3 DNA reads TGCAGTGCTAGAGATACACAGGGGGCGCTTTGGTATGAGCAGTTCTTC. Protein sequence: CSARDTQGALWYEQFF. The chain couples TRBV20-1 to TRBJ2-1, with 9 bases that match TRBD1. The trim removed 0 bases at V and 8 bases at J, leaving 11 bases unmatched. This CDR3 spans 16 amino acids. Germline assignment: CDR1 DFQATT and CDR2 SNEGSKA (reference sequence).